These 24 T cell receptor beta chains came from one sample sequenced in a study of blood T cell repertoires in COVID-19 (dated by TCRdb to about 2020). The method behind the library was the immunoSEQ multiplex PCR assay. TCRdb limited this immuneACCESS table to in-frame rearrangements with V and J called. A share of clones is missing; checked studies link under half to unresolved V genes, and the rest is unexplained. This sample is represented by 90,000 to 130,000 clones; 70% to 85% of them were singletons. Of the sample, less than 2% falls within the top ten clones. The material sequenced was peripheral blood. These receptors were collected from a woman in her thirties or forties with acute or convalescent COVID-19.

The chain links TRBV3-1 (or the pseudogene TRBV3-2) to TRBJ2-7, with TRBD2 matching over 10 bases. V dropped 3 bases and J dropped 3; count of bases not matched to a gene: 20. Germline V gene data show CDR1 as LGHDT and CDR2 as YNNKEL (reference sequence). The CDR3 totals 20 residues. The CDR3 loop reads CASSHSPSGGLAGVHYEQYF. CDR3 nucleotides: TGTGCCAGCAGCCATTCCCCTTCGGGGGGGCTAGCGGGGGTACACTACGAGCAGTACTTC.

CDR3 coding DNA: TGTGCCACCAGTGATGTAGCGGGGGCCGGCACAGATACGCAGTATTTT. Amino acid sequence: CATSDVAGAGTDTQYF. The J gene is TRBJ2-3, the V gene TRBV24-1; 9 bases line up with TRBD2. Germline V gene lookup returns CDR1 KGHDR and CDR2 SFDVKD. This CDR3 contains 16 residues. V was pared by 3 bases and J by 1 base, with 4 bases of the junction left unmatched.

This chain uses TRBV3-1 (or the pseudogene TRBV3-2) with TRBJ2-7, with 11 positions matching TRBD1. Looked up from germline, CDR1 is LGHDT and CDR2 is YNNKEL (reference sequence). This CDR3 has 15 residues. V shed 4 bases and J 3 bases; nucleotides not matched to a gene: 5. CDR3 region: CASSRLGTGGYEQYF. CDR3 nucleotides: TGTGCCAGCAGCCGATTAGGGACAGGGGGCTACGAGCAGTACTTC.

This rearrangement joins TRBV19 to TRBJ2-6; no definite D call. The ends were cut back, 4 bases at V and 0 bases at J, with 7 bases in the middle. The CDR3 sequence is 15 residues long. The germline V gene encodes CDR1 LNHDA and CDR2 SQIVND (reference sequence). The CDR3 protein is CASSSTASGANVLTF. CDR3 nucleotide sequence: TGTGCCAGTAGTAGCACAGCCTCTGGGGCCAACGTCCTGACTTTC.

The CDR3 coding sequence is TGTGCCAGCAGCCAGGCAGATTTGCTCTCTAACAATGAGCAGTTCTTC. It translates to CASSQADLLSNNEQFF. The chain has TRBV11-2 and TRBJ2-1; D gene unclear. Germline V lookup: CDR1 SGHAT, CDR2 FQNNGV. This CDR3 is built from 16 residues. The V gene lost 5 bases and the J gene lost 5 bases, with 19 bases spanning the gap.

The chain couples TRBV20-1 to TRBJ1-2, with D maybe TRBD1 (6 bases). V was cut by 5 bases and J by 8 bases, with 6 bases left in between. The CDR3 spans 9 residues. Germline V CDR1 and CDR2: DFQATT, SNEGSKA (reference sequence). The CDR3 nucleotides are TGCAGTGCTGGACAGGGCTACACCTTC. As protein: CSAGQGYTF.

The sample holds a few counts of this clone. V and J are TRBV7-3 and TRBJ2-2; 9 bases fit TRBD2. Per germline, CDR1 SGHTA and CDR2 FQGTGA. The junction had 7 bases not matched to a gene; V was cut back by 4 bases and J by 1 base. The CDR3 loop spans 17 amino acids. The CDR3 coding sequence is TGTGCCAGCAGCTCCTCCGTTAGCGGGGGGAACACCGGGGAGCTGTTTTTT. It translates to CASSSSVSGGNTGELFF.

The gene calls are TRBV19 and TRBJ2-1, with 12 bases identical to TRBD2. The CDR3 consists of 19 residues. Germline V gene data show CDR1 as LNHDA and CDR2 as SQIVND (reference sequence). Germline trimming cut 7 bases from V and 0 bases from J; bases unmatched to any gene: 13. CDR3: CASIRELAGGLSSYNEQFF. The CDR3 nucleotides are TGTGCCAGTATAAGGGAGCTAGCGGGGGGGCTTAGCTCCTACAATGAGCAGTTCTTC.

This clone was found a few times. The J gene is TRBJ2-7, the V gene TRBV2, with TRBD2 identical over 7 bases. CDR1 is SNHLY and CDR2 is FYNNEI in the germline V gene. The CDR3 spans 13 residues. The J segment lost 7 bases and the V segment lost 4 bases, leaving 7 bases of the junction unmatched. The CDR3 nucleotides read TGTGCCAGCAGTGGGGAGGGGATGTGGGAGCAGTACTTC. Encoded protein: CASSGEGMWEQYF.

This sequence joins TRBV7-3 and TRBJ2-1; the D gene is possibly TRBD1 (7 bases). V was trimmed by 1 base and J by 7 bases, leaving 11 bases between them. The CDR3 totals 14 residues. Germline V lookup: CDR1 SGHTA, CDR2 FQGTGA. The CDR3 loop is CASSLNQGGNEQFF. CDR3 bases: TGTGCCAGCAGCTTAAATCAGGGGGGTAATGAGCAGTTCTTC.

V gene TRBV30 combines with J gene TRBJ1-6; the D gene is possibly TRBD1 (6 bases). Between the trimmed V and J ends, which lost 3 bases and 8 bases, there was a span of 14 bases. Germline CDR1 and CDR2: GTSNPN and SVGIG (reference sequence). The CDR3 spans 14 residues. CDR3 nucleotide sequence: TGTGCCTGGAGGCGACAGGCCGAAGATTCACCCCTCCACTTT. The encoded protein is CAWRRQAEDSPLHF.

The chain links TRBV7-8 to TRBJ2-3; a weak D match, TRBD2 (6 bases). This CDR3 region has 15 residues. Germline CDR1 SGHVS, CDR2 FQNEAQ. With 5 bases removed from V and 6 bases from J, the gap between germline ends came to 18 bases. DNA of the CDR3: TGTGCCAGCAGCCGCCGGAGGGCCCAGGCCGATACGCAGTATTTT. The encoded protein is CASSRRRAQADTQYF.

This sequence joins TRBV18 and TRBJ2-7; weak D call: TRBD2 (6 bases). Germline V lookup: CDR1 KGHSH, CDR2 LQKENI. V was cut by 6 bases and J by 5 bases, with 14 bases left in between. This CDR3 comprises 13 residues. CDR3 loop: CASSSTEGNEQYF. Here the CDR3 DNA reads TGTGCCAGCTCCTCGACGGAGGGAAACGAGCAGTACTTC. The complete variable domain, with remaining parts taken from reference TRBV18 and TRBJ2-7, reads NAGVMQNPRHLVRRRGQEARLRCSPMKGHSHVYWYRQLPEEGLKFMVYLQKENIIDESGMPKERFSAEFPKEGPSILRIQQVVRGDSAAYFCASSSTEGNEQYFGPGTRLTVT.

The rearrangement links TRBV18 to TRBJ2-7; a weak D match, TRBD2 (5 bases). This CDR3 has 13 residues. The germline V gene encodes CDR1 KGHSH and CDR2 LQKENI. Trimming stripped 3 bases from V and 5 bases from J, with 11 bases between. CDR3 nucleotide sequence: TGTGCCAGCTCACCGCCCGGAGGTAACGAGCAGTACTTC. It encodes CASSPPGGNEQYF.

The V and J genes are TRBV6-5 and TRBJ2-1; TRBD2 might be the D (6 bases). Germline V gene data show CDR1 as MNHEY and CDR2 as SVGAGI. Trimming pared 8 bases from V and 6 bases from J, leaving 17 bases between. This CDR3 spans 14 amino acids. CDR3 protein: CASRSGRLSNEQFF. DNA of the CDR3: TGTGCCAGCCGATCGGGGAGGTTAAGCAATGAGCAGTTCTTC.

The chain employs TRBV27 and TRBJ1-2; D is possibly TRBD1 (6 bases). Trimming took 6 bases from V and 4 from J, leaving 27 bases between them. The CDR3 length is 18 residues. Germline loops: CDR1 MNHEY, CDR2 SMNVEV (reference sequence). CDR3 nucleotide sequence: TGTGCCAGCAGGGCAGGAGGGGGGGCCGTAGGGAGATCCTATGGCTACACCTTC. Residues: CASRAGGGAVGRSYGYTF.

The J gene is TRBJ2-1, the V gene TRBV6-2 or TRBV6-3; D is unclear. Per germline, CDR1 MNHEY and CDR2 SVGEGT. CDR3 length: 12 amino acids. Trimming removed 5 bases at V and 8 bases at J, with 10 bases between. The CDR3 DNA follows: TGTGCCAGCAGTCCCTCTAGATATGAGCAGTTCTTC. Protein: CASSPSRYEQFF.

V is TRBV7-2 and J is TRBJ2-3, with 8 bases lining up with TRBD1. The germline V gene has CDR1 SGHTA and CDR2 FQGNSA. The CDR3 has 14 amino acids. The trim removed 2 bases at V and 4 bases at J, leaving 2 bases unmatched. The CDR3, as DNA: TGTGCCAGCAGCTTATCACAGGGGGCAGATACGCAGTATTTT. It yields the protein CASSLSQGADTQYF.

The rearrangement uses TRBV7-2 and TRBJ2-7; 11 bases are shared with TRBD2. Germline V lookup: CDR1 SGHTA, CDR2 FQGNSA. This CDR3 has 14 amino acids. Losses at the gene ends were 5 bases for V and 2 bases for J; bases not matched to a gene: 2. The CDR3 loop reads CASSPSGGTYEQYF. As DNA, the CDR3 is TGTGCCAGCAGCCCTAGCGGGGGGACCTACGAGCAGTACTTC.

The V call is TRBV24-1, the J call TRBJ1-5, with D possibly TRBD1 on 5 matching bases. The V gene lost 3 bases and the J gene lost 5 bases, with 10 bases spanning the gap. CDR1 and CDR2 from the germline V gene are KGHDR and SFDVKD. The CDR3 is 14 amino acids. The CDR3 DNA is TGTGCCACCAGTGATGGGGGGTTGGATCAGCCCCAGCATTTT. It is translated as CATSDGGLDQPQHF.

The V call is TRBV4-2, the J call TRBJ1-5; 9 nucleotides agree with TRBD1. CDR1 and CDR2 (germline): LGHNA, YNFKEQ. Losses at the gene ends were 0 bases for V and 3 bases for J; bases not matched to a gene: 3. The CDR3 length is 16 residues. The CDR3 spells CASSQDGDRDNQPQHF. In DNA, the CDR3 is TGTGCCAGCAGCCAAGATGGGGACAGGGACAATCAGCCCCAGCATTTT.

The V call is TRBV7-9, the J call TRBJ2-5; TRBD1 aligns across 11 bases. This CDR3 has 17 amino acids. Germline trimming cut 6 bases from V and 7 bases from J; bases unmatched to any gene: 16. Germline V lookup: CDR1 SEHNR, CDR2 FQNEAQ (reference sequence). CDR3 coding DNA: TGTGCCAGCAGTTCGACCGGGACAGGGGGAATCAAGGTGACCCAGTACTTC. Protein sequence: CASSSTGTGGIKVTQYF.

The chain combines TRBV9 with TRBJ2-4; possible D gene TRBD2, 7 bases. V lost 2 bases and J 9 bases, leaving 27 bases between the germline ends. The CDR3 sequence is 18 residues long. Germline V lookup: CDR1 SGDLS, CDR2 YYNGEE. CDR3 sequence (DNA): TGTGCCAGCAGCGTCGGGGTGAACGGGGGGCGGGGTGAAGGCATTCAGTACTTC. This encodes CASSVGVNGGRGEGIQYF.

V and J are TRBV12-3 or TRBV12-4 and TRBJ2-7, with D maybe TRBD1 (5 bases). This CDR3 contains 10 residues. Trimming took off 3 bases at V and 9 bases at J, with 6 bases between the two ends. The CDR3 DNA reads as TGTGCCAGCAGTTTTGACAGGCAGTACTTC. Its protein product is CASSFDRQYF.